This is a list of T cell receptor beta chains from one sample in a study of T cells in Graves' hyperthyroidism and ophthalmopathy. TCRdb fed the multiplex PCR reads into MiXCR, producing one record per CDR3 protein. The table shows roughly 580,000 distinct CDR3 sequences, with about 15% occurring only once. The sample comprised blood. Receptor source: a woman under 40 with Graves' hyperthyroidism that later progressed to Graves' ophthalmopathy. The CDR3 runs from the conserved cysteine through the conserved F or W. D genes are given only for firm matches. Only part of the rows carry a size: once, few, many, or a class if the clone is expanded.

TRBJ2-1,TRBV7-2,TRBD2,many,TGTGCCAGCAGCTTATCGACTAGCGCCTACAATGAGCAGTTCTTC,CASSLSTSAYNEQFF
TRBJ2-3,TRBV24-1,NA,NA,TGTGCCACCAGTGATTCGCTAACAGGGAACCCAGATACGCAGTATTTT,CATSDSLTGNPDTQYF
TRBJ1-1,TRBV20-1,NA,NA,TGCAGTGCTAGAGAGGTAAGGACGGAGAACACTGGAGCTTTCTTT,CSAREVRTENTGAFF
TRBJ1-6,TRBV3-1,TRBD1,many,TGTGCCAGCAGCCCAACCGGGACAGGGGTTTCACCCCTCCACTTT,CASSPTGTGVSPLHF
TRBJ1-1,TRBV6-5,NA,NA,TGTGCCAGCAGTTACGAGAGAAGAGCTTTCTTT,CASSYERRAFF
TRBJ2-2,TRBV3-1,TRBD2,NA,TGTGCCAGCAGCCAAGACCCTCGGCTAGCGGGAGTTGTTCGCACCGGGGAGCTGTTTTTT,CASSQDPRLAGVVRTGELFF
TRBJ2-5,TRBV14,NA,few,TGTGCCAGCAGCCCTTGGAGAGTACAAGAGACCCAGTACTTC,CASSPWRVQETQYF
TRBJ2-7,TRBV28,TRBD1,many,TGTGCCAGCAGTTTATGGGGGGACAGCTACGAGCAGTACTTC,CASSLWGDSYEQYF
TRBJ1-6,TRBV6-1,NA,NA,TGTGCCAGCACCAACGGTCGGCCACCCCTCCACTTT,CASTNGRPPLHF
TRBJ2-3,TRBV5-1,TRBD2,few,TGCGCCAGCAGCTTGGTAGCGGGGCCCACAGATACGCAGTATTTT,CASSLVAGPTDTQYF
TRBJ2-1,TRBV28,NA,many,TGTGCCAGCAGTTTTGTATACAATGAGCAGTTCTTC,CASSFVYNEQFF
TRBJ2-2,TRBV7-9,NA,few,TGTGCCAGCAGCCCCTATTCAGGCGCGGTCACCGGGGAGCTGTTTTTT,CASSPYSGAVTGELFF
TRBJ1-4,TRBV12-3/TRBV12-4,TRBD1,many,TGTGCCAGCAGTGGGACAGGGGGCGCAACTAATGAAAAACTGTTTTTT,CASSGTGGATNEKLFF
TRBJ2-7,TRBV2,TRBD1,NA,TGTGCCAGCAGCGTAGGGTCCGGGACAGGGGACTACGAGCAGTACTTC,CASSVGSGTGDYEQYF
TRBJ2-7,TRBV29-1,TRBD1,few,TGCAGCGTTGAGAGGGCCGGGACAGGGCGACGTGAGCAGTACTTC,CSVERAGTGRREQYF
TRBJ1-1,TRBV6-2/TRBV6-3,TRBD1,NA,TGTGCCAGCACTGTGACAGGGTCCATGAACACTGAAGCTTTCTTT,CASTVTGSMNTEAFF
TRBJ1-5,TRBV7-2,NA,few,TGTGCCAGCACGGCTCTCAATCAGCCCCAGCATTTT,CASTALNQPQHF
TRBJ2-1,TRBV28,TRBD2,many,TGTGCCAGCTACAAAGCGGGTGGACTAGCGGGAGGCGACGGGGACAATGAGCAGTTCTTC,CASYKAGGLAGGDGDNEQFF
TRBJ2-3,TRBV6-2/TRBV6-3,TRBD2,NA,TGTGCCAGCAGGTGGACTAGCGTCTACGATACGCAGTATTTT,CASRWTSVYDTQYF
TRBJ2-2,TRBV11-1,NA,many,TGTGCCAGCAGCCCTCGCCCGGGTCAGCTAGCCACCGGGGAGCTGTTTTTT,CASSPRPGQLATGELFF
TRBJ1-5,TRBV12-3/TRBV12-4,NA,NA,TGTGCCAGCAGTTTGGGGGGGGCGTTGAGTCAGCCCCAGCATTTT,CASSLGGALSQPQHF
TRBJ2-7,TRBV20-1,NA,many,TGCAGGGCCGACAGGAAGCAAGTCGGACCCTACGAGCAGTACTTC,CRADRKQVGPYEQYF
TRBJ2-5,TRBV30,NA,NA,TGTGCCTGGAGCAACCAGGCGGAGACCCAGTACTTC,CAWSNQAETQYF
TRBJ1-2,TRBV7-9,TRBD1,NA,TGTGCCAGCAGCTCAGGGGGGACAGGGCATCTCGCCTATGGCTACACCTTC,CASSSGGTGHLAYGYTF
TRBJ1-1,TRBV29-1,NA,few,TGCAGCGTTCTTACAATGAACACTGAAGCTTTCTTT,CSVLTMNTEAFF
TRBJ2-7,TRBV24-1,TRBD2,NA,TGTGCCACCAGTGACCCGGGACTAGCGGGAGTGGACGAGCAGTACTTC,CATSDPGLAGVDEQYF
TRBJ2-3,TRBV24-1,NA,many,TGTGCCACCAGTGATTTGCGAGGGGTAGATACGCAGTATTTT,CATSDLRGVDTQYF
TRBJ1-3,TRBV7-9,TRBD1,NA,TGTGCCAGCAGCTTAGGGGACAGGGTACCCGGAAACACCATATATTTT,CASSLGDRVPGNTIYF
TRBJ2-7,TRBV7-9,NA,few,TGTGCCAGCAGCCTGACACCGACGCCCGAGCAGTACTTC,CASSLTPTPEQYF
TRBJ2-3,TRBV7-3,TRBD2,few,TGTGCCAGCAGCTTACGGGGCCTGTTAGCGGGAGGGTACACAGATACGCAGTATTTT,CASSLRGLLAGGYTDTQYF
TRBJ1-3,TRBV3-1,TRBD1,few,TGTGCCAGCAGCCACCCCGGGGACAGTAGCTCTGGAAACACCATATATTTT,CASSHPGDSSSGNTIYF
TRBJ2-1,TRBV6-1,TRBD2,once,TGTGCCAGCAGCGGACTAGCGGGACTTGGGGGCCCGCCCAACCGGCAGTTCTTC,CASSGLAGLGGPPNRQFF
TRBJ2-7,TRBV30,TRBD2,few,TGTGCCTGGGCCGGCGGGAGACACGAGCAGTACTTC,CAWAGGRHEQYF
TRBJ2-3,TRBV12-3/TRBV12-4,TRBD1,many,TGTGCCAGCTTAGGGCGACAGGGAGCCCCAGATACGCAGTATTTT,CASLGRQGAPDTQYF
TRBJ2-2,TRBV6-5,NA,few,TGTGCCAGCAGTTACTCCACCAGCGGTGCGAACACCGGGGAGCTGTTTTTT,CASSYSTSGANTGELFF
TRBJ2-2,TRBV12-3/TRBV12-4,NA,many,TGTGCCAGCAGTGCCCCTTACACCGGGGAGCTGTTTTTT,CASSAPYTGELFF
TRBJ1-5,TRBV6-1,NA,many,TGTGCCAGCACCGGGAGCGGTAATCAGCCCCAGCATTTT,CASTGSGNQPQHF
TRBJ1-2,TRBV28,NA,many,TGTGCCAGCAGTCAAGCGGGAGATGGCTACACCTTC,CASSQAGDGYTF
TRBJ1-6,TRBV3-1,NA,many,TGTGCCAGCAGCACCTCAGGGCAGCTGTTTTCACCCCTCCACTTT,CASSTSGQLFSPLHF
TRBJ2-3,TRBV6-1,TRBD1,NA,TGTGCCAGCAGTCCCATTTGGACAGGGATTGGGACAGATACGCAGTATTTT,CASSPIWTGIGTDTQYF
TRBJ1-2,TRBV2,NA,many,TGTGCCAGCACCCTTGAGGGGGGGAACTATGGCTACACCTTC,CASTLEGGNYGYTF
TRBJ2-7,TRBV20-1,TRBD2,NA,TGCAGTGGAAAGCGGGAGGGCCAATACGAGCAGTACTTC,CSGKREGQYEQYF
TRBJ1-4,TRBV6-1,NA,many,TGTGCCAGCAGTGGTAAAATCCCTCTTAATGAAAAACTGTTTTTT,CASSGKIPLNEKLFF
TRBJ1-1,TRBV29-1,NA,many,TGCAGCGTTGAGGTTTCTTTGAACACTGAAGCTTTCTTT,CSVEVSLNTEAFF
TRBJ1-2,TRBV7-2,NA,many,TGTGCCAGCAGCTTAGATCATAACTATGGCTACACCTTC,CASSLDHNYGYTF
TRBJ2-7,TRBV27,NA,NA,TGTGCCGGCAGCCCCACAGACGGAACACCCTACGAGCAGTACTTC,CAGSPTDGTPYEQYF
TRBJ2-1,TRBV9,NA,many,TGTGCCAGCAGTTCATGGACTGTAAACTACAATGAGCAGTTCTTC,CASSSWTVNYNEQFF
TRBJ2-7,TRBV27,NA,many,TGTGCCAGCAGTTTAGCAGGGGAGGTTTACGAGCAGTACTTC,CASSLAGEVYEQYF
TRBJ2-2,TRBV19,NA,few,TGTGCCAGTAGAAGCAGGGGCGATAAGGGGGAGCTGTTTTTT,CASRSRGDKGELFF
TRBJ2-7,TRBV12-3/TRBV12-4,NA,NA,TGTGCCAGCAGTAAGGACGGAATATCTACCTACGAGCAGTACTTC,CASSKDGISTYEQYF
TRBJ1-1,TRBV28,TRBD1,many,TGTGCCAGCCAGACAGGGAGGAACACTGAAGCTTTCTTT,CASQTGRNTEAFF
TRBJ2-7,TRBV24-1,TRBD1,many,TGTGCCACGTTGAGGGGGCGCGTGGTTAGCTACGAGCAGTACTTC,CATLRGRVVSYEQYF
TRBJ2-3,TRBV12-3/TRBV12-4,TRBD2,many,TGTGCCAGCAGTTTCGGGACTAGAAAAGATACGCAGTATTTT,CASSFGTRKDTQYF
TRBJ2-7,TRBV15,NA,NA,TGTGCCACCAGCAGAGATTGGGGGGAGGCTGTGTACGAGCAGTACTTC,CATSRDWGEAVYEQYF
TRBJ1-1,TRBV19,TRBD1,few,TGTGCCAGTCCCCCGGGACAGGGCTATGAGGGGACTGAAGCTTTCTTT,CASPPGQGYEGTEAFF
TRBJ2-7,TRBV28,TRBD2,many,TGTGCCAGCAGTCAAGTACAAGCGGGAATGGTCCACGAGCAGTACTTC,CASSQVQAGMVHEQYF
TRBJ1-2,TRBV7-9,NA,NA,TGTGCCAGCAGCTTAATCCCAGGGGAGGGCTATGGCTACACCTTC,CASSLIPGEGYGYTF
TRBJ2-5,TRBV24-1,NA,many,TGTGCCACCAGTGAGGCAGGGTCAAAAGAGACCCAGTACTTC,CATSEAGSKETQYF
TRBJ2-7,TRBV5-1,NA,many,TGCGCCAGCAGCTTGGATACCACCGGCGAGCAGTACTTC,CASSLDTTGEQYF
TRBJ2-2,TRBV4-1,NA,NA,TGCGCCAGCAGCCAGCGCACCGGGGAGCTGTTTTTT,CASSQRTGELFF